This is a list of T cell receptor beta chains from one sample in a study of regulatory T cells in long-lasting Graves disease. TCRdb reprocessed the multiplex PCR reads with MiXCR, giving one entry per CDR3 protein. The sample has 400,000 to 500,000 distinct CDR3 sequences, approximately 15% seen once; the top ten hold roughly 7.7%. The same data also contributed to another study, on T cells in Graves' hyperthyroidism and ophthalmopathy.

The sequenced sample was peripheral blood mononuclear cells (PBMCs), obtained at new diagnosis, from a patient treated with antithyroid drugs. These receptors all stem from a woman between 40 and 55 years old with Graves disease. Both conserved end residues are part of each CDR3. A D gene is named only where the DNA matches it firmly. A row's size may be missing; if present it is once, few, many or a size class.

v_call	j_call	d_call	clone_size	cdr3_nt	cdr3_aa
TRBV7-9	TRBJ2-1	TRBD2	many	TGTGCCAGCAGTCTTCCGGGACTAGCGGGATACGAGCAGTTCTTC	CASSLPGLAGYEQFF
TRBV7-3	TRBJ2-1	.	.	TGTGCCAGCAGCCTGGGGACACTATCGGGGGAGCAGTTCTTC	CASSLGTLSGEQFF
TRBV28	TRBJ2-1	.	many	TGTGCCAGCAGTTCCCGACGGGTGGCAGGAGGCTACAATGAGCAGTTCTTC	CASSSRRVAGGYNEQFF
TRBV13	TRBJ2-7	.	few	TGTGCCAGCAGCTTAGGCCGGGGGGCGGTCTACGAGCAGTACTTC	CASSLGRGAVYEQYF
TRBV11-1	TRBJ2-2	TRBD1	.	TGTGCCAGCAGCCAAAGACAGGGGGGCGGGGAGCTGTTTTTT	CASSQRQGGGELFF
TRBV2	TRBJ2-5	TRBD2	many	TGTGCCAGCAGTGAACCGGCCCGGGGGACTAGCGGGACGCCCCTAGAGACCCAGTACTTC	CASSEPARGTSGTPLETQYF
TRBV11-2	TRBJ2-1	.	many	TGTGCCAGCAGCTTAGATCGGGGGTCTCACAATGAGCAGTTCTTC	CASSLDRGSHNEQFF
TRBV28	TRBJ2-1	.	many	TGTGCCAGCAGGGGGGAACTAGCCGGTGATGGTGAGCAGTTCTTC	CASRGELAGDGEQFF
TRBV11-2	TRBJ2-5	TRBD1	.	TGTGCCAGCAGCGTCGGGACAGGGGAAGAGACCCAGTACTTC	CASSVGTGEETQYF
TRBV3-1	TRBJ2-3	TRBD2	.	TGTGCCAGCAGCCAAGGGGCGGGACTAGCGGGCACAGATACGCAGTATTTT	CASSQGAGLAGTDTQYF
TRBV20-1	TRBJ2-7	.	many	TGCAGTGCTAGACGACTATCCACCCCCTCCTACGAGCAGTACTTC	CSARRLSTPSYEQYF
TRBV5-1	TRBJ1-5	TRBD1	many	TGTGCCAGCAGCCCGGGACAGGGGAATCAGCCCCAGCATTTT	CASSPGQGNQPQHF
TRBV11-2	TRBJ2-7	TRBD2	many	TGTGCCAGCAGCTTATATCTAGCGGGGAACGAGCAGTACTTC	CASSLYLAGNEQYF
TRBV9	TRBJ1-1	.	many	TGTGCCAGCAGCGTAGGCTCGGGGGGAACTGAAGCTTTCTTT	CASSVGSGGTEAFF
TRBV12-3/TRBV12-4	TRBJ1-5	.	many	TGTGCCAGCAGATGGGGAGGGGGCAATCAGCCCCAGCATTTT	CASRWGGGNQPQHF
TRBV11-2	TRBJ2-1	.	many	TGTGCCAGCAGCCCAACACTAGGGAATCACAATGAGCAGTTCTTC	CASSPTLGNHNEQFF
TRBV30	TRBJ2-1	.	many	TGTGCCTGGAGTGAGAACCGGGACAACTACAATGAGCAGTTCTTC	CAWSENRDNYNEQFF
TRBV20-1	TRBJ2-7	TRBD2	few	TGCAGTGCTAACTACCCGGGACTAGCGGGAGCGAGTCCCTACGAGCAGTACTTC	CSANYPGLAGASPYEQYF
TRBV2	TRBJ1-2	.	many	TGTGCCAGCAGTGAAGATGCGGAGTATGGCTACACCTTC	CASSEDAEYGYTF
TRBV18	TRBJ2-7	.	.	TGTGCCAGCTCACCCAGGCCGGCCACCGACTACGAGCAGTACTTC	CASSPRPATDYEQYF
TRBV12-3/TRBV12-4	TRBJ1-1	.	many	TGTGCCAGCAGTGGCGGAGTGAACACTGAAGCTTTCTTT	CASSGGVNTEAFF
TRBV7-2	TRBJ1-1	.	few	TGTGCCAGCAGCTTAGTTGGGGCATCGAACACTGAAGCTTTCTTT	CASSLVGASNTEAFF
TRBV3-1	TRBJ2-7	.	.	TGTGCCAGCAGCCCAACTTCCTGGGGGCAGAGCGAGCAGTACTTC	CASSPTSWGQSEQYF
TRBV7-8	TRBJ2-7	.	.	TGTGCCAGCAGCTTAGAGTGGTCCCAGGAGCAGTACTTC	CASSLEWSQEQYF
TRBV6-5	TRBJ2-3	.	.	TGTGCCAGCAGTTACTCTGGGGGGACAGCCACAGATACGCAGTATTTT	CASSYSGGTATDTQYF
TRBV7-8	TRBJ2-1	TRBD2	many	TGTGCCAGCAGCTTCGGGACTAGCGGGAGGGAGCAGTTCTTC	CASSFGTSGREQFF
TRBV13	TRBJ2-1	.	many	TGTGCCAGCAGCTCGGACTGGAATGAGCAGTTCTTC	CASSSDWNEQFF
TRBV2	TRBJ2-5	TRBD2	many	TGTGCCAGCAGTGTTAGCGGGAGTAGGATAGAGACCCAGTACTTC	CASSVSGSRIETQYF
TRBV11-2	TRBJ2-2	.	.	TGTGCCAGCAGCTTAGATCGTCCGGCGGGTGGAACCGGGGAGCTGTTTTTT	CASSLDRPAGGTGELFF
TRBV6-2/TRBV6-3	TRBJ2-7	.	many	TGTGCCAGCAGTTCCCAAGGACGGTTGCTGGGCGAGCAGTACTTC	CASSSQGRLLGEQYF
TRBV30	TRBJ1-5	TRBD1	.	TGTGCCTGGAGTGTAGACAGGGGGCTAAATCAGCCCCAGCATTTT	CAWSVDRGLNQPQHF
TRBV28	TRBJ2-3	TRBD2	.	TGTGCCAACAGTTTAAGCCTAGCGGCCGATACGCAGTATTTT	CANSLSLAADTQYF
TRBV6-4	TRBJ1-1	.	few	TGTGCCAGCAGGAAAAACGTGTGGAACACTGAAGCTTTCTTT	CASRKNVWNTEAFF
TRBV29-1	TRBJ2-7	TRBD1	many	TGCAGCGTTGGACAGGGGGGCCCCTACGAGCAGTACTTC	CSVGQGGPYEQYF
TRBV12-3/TRBV12-4	TRBJ1-5	.	many	TGTGCCAGCAGTTTGGGGGGACTCCATCAGCCCCAGCATTTT	CASSLGGLHQPQHF
TRBV27	TRBJ2-2	.	few	TGTGCCAGCGGATTGTCGACAGCCTACACCGGGGAGCTGTTTTTT	CASGLSTAYTGELFF
TRBV19	TRBJ1-1	.	few	TGTGCCAGTAGTCTCCGGGGGTCGGGGAACACTGAAGCTTTCTTT	CASSLRGSGNTEAFF
TRBV28	TRBJ2-6	TRBD1	many	TGTGCCAGCAGGCCCGACAGGGGGCCATACTCTGGGGCCAACGTCCTGACTTTC	CASRPDRGPYSGANVLTF
TRBV27	TRBJ2-7	TRBD2	many	TGTGCCAGCAGTAATCCGGGACTAGGGGGATCCTACGAGCAGTACTTC	CASSNPGLGGSYEQYF